The present TCR beta chain was sequenced within a study of blood T cell repertoires in COVID-19 (dated by TCRdb to the early 2020s). Background on the whole study: Samples covering the acute and convalescent phases of COVID-19 were provided by collaborators in the United States, Italy and Spain. Sample metadata almost always included a de-identified subject ID, COVID-19 status, age in years and sex. A freely available public database, intended as a resource for researchers studying the immune response to SARS-CoV-2, is where the repertoires were released. The material from the prospective study consisted of cDNA or gDNA derived from T cells, B-cell-depleted T cells, or PBMCs. Where HLA class I and class II types were available, the types were taken from metadata supplied by the sample provider, not from assay-based typing. Subjects who had been exposed to COVID-19, were actively infected with it, or had recovered from it provided the deeply sampled blood TCRbeta repertoires that made up the dataset. The samples were drawn from the first 160 participants of the ongoing ImmuneRACE study and from 1,254 subjects provided by 6 global collaborators. What the authors observed across the whole study: Clinical and demographic metadata were provided uncurated, with the amount varying by source and participant.

TCRbeta CDR3 regions were amplified from genomic DNA by means of the immunoSEQ Assay, a bias-controlled multiplex PCR. Regarding the original processing steps: The number of nucleated cells in each sample was estimated by amplification of reference gene primers within the assay. To quantify the absolute abundance of each unique TCRbeta CDR3 rearrangement, sequence reads were collapsed and filtered. For each sample, productive Simpson clonality was calculated as the square root of Simpson's diversity index across productive rearrangements. TCRdb retrieved this table from immuneACCESS and kept in-frame rearrangements only. Not all clones are present; in checked studies, unresolved V genes account for under half, and no reason is known for the remainder. The V and J calls and clone size were taken over from that table, and D and trimming were inferred from the DNA. The sample records 200,000 to 250,000 clones, about 82% of which are singletons. Clones ranked in the top ten supply 2% to 2.5% of the sample.

In the prospective study, participants were 18 to 89 years old, resided in fewer than 25 geographic areas of the United States, and were enrolled through a virtual design. In the prospective study, cohorts were assigned on the basis of participant-reported clinical history obtained from a screening survey and a study questionnaire. Recovered participants in ImmuneRACE Cohort 3 were defined as having two consecutive negative NP/OP PCR tests, clearance from a healthcare professional, or resolution of symptoms. In the prospective study, mobile phlebotomists collected whole blood, serum and a nasopharyngeal or oropharyngeal swab from each participant. Additional blood draws and questionnaires over an approximately two-month period could optionally be provided by prospective study participants. Prospective study blood samples were shipped either frozen or at room temperature before DNA extraction. CDR1 LNHDA and CDR2 SQIVND were looked up in the germline V gene (reference sequence). V was cut back by 6 bases and J by 4 bases, leaving a gap of 13 bases between them. From the cysteine up to the phenylalanine, the CDR3 has a length of 13 residues. CDR3 DNA is the only sequence kept; it has 39 bases, read in frame from the first base.

In the case of this clone: The antigen it binds to is not known. One base away there is no much larger clone; base qualities are not given.

The sequence came from a woman aged 45 to 65 who had recovered from COVID-19. The V gene is TRBV19 and the J gene is TRBJ2-7, with the D gene not clear enough to name. Specimen: PBMCs or T cells enriched from blood (not recorded which). The CDR3: CASRAPPSYEQYF. The DNA sequence is TGTGCCAGTAGAGCTCCCCCCTCTTACGAGCAGTACTTC.